Presented here are 17 T cell receptor beta chains from one specimen sequenced in a study of beta chain features in type 1 diabetes. Study observations and caveats: Shortening of TCRB CDR3s, moderate but significant, appeared in all four CD4+ subsets of Type 1 diabetes patients.

Isolated RNA was reverse transcribed in full, so expressed TCRB transcripts were sequenced. Profiled with immunoSEQ multiplex PCR; TCRdb holds only in-frame clones, not every one. The sample records under 300,000 clones, approximately 15% being singletons. No antigen has been identified for these receptors. Sequenced input: naive CD4+ T cells from blood. These receptors were taken from a young man with type 1 diabetes.

This clone appeared a few times. Other DNA sequences in this specimen translate into the identical CDR3. The chain joins TRBV7-9 to TRBJ2-5, with TRBD2 as a possible D gene (6 bases). The ends were cut back, 5 bases at V and 0 bases at J, with 10 bases in the middle. This CDR3 has 14 residues. CDR1 and CDR2 (germline): SEHNR, FQNEAQ (reference sequence). The DNA of the CDR3 is TGTGCCAGCAGCCTCCGACTAGACCAAGAGACCCAGTACTTC. This translates into CASSLRLDQETQYF.

This clone was detected once. The genes are TRBV2 and TRBJ2-2; D is ambiguous. Per germline, CDR1 SNHLY and CDR2 FYNNEI. V lost 11 bases to trimming and J lost 4 bases, with 17 bases between them. The CDR3 contains 14 residues. CDR3 DNA sequence: TGTGCCCCACGATGCAGAGGTAGCACCGGGGAGCTGTTTTTT. This encodes CAPRCRGSTGELFF.

This chain links TRBV11-1 with TRBJ2-1; 9 bases align to TRBD2. The V segment lost 5 bases and the J segment 10 bases; nucleotides outside the gene matches: 12. In germline, CDR1 is SGHAT, CDR2 FQDESV (reference sequence). This CDR3 is 15 amino acids long. The CDR3 bases are TGTGCCAGCAGCCTGACTAGCGGAAGTCCCCGGGAGCAGTTCTTC. Its protein is CASSLTSGSPREQFF.

V is TRBV5-1 and J is TRBJ2-2, with unresolved D. Germline-derived CDR1 and CDR2 are SGHRS and YFSETQ. The V end was cut by 4 bases, the J end by 1 base, with 8 bases between. The CDR3 length is 14 residues. The CDR3 nucleotides read TGCGCCAGCAGCCGTACACAGAACACCGGGGAGCTGTTTTTT. Encoded protein: CASSRTQNTGELFF.

As DNA, the CDR3 is TGTGCCAGCAGTGAAGCGCACAGCGGCGAGCAGTACTTC. Translated, it gives CASSEAHSGEQYF. The chain is built from TRBV2 and TRBJ2-7; possible D gene TRBD2, 5 bases. CDR1 is SNHLY, CDR2 FYNNEI, per germline. The V end lost 0 bases, the J end lost 6 bases, and 9 bases lay between the germline ends. The CDR3 extends over 13 amino acids.

J is TRBJ2-7 and V is TRBV27; TRBD2 might be the D (6 bases). Trimming pared 4 bases from V and 6 bases from J, leaving 16 bases between. The germline gives CDR1 MNHEY, CDR2 SMNVEV (reference sequence). This CDR3 has 14 residues. CDR3 sequence: CASSSLADLGEQYF. The CDR3 coding sequence is TGTGCCAGCAGTTCATTAGCGGATTTAGGCGAGCAGTACTTC.

The J gene is TRBJ1-2, the V gene TRBV7-9; TRBD1 aligns across 8 bases. CDR3 length: 13 residues. The V gene's germline CDR1 is SEHNR and CDR2 FQNEAQ (reference sequence). J lost 6 bases, V lost 7 bases, and 7 bases had no gene match. In nucleotides, the CDR3 is TGTGCCAGCACCAGCACAGGGGGAAATGGCTACACCTTC. As protein: CASTSTGGNGYTF. Full variable domain (rest looked up from reference TRBV7-9 and TRBJ1-2): DTGVSQNPRHKITKRGQNVTFRCDPISEHNRLYWYRQTLGQGPEFLTYFQNEAQLEKSRLLSDRFSAERPKGSFSTLEIQRTEQGDSAMYLCASTSTGGNGYTFGSGTRLTVV.

This sequence joins TRBV6-7 and TRBJ2-1; 13 nucleotides align to TRBD2. TRBV6-7 belongs to the ORF category, with a function that is uncertain. The V gene end was trimmed by 0 bases and the J gene end by 6 bases; junction bases not matched to a gene: 8. The CDR3 has 18 amino acids. The CDR3 region has the DNA TGTGCCAGCAGTTACTCGACCACTAGCGGGAGGGCCAGCAATGAGCAGTTCTTC. Translating it yields CASSYSTTSGRASNEQFF.

This clone was picked up a small number of times. The chain combines TRBV29-1 with TRBJ2-1; TRBD2 matches 8 bases. The V segment lost 1 base and the J segment 7 bases; nucleotides outside the gene matches: 9. This CDR3 has 15 residues. Looked up from germline, CDR1 is SQVTM and CDR2 is ANQGSEA. CDR3 loop: CSVEGYGRAGNEQFF. The CDR3 DNA is TGCAGCGTTGAAGGTTACGGGAGGGCCGGGAATGAGCAGTTCTTC.

The chain uses TRBV9 and TRBJ2-5; 14 nucleotides align to TRBD2. Per germline, CDR1 SGDLS and CDR2 YYNGEE. The CDR3 loop spans 16 amino acids. Unmatched junction bases numbered 6, after V lost 4 bases and J lost 4 bases. Here the CDR3 DNA reads TGTGCCAGCAGCCCCCAGGGACTAGCGGGAGTAGAGACCCAGTACTTC. Its translation: CASSPQGLAGVETQYF.

The J gene is TRBJ2-2, the V gene TRBV7-2; possibly TRBD2 for D (5 bases). V lost 6 bases and J lost 6, with 14 bases in between. CDR3 length equals 14 residues. Germline V gene sequence: CDR1 SGHTA, CDR2 FQGNSA. CDR3 residues: CASRPGIRAGELFF. Written as DNA, the CDR3 is TGTGCCAGCAGACCCGGGATCCGCGCCGGGGAGCTGTTTTTT.

The chain joins TRBV7-2 to TRBJ2-5, with TRBD1 matching 7 bases. The V gene's germline CDR1 is SGHTA and CDR2 FQGNSA. There are 14 residues in the CDR3. Trimming cost V 5 bases and J 9 bases; bases outside gene matches: 12. The CDR3 loop reads CASSPLRGPAAQYF. In DNA, the CDR3 is TGTGCCAGCAGCCCCCTGAGGGGGCCGGCGGCCCAGTACTTC.

The rearrangement uses TRBV5-6 and TRBJ2-7; 7 bases align to TRBD1. CDR1 is SGHDT, CDR2 YYEEEE, per germline. The CDR3 length is 15 residues. The V segment lost 0 bases and the J segment 1 base; nucleotides outside the gene matches: 4. DNA of the CDR3: TGTGCCAGCAGCTTGGAACGGGGACAGTCCTACGAGCAGTACTTC. This translates into CASSLERGQSYEQYF.

This chain links TRBV5-1 with TRBJ2-5, with TRBD1 matching over 7 bases. Germline V gives CDR1 SGHRS, CDR2 YFSETQ. This CDR3 has 16 residues. V shed 5 bases, J shed 1 base, and the junction held 11 bases outside the gene matches. CDR3 loop: CASSLSGTDSQETQYF. The CDR3 DNA follows: TGCGCCAGCAGTTTATCCGGGACAGACTCCCAAGAGACCCAGTACTTC.

The CDR3 loop is CASSVGIGSGAGEQFF. The CDR3 DNA is TGTGCCAGCAGCGTAGGAATCGGTAGCGGGGCCGGTGAGCAGTTCTTC. This rearrangement joins TRBV9 to TRBJ2-1, with 8 bases aligning to TRBD2. The V gene's germline CDR1 is SGDLS and CDR2 YYNGEE. There are 16 residues in the CDR3. After removal of 0 bases from V and 9 bases from J, the junction contained 11 bases not matched to a gene.

The chain's CDR3 is CASSLWGRDVSYEQYF. The CDR3 nucleotides are TGTGCCAGCAGTTTATGGGGCAGAGATGTTTCCTACGAGCAGTACTTC. V usage is TRBV27 and J usage is TRBJ2-7; TRBD1 might be the D (5 bases). Germline CDR1 is MNHEY and CDR2 is SMNVEV (reference sequence). Trimming pared 1 base from V and 1 base from J, leaving 14 bases between. The CDR3 length is 16 residues.

The V gene is TRBV27, the J gene TRBJ1-1; 9 bases are shared with TRBD1. The CDR3 totals 17 residues. After removal of 6 bases from V and 0 bases from J, the junction contained 11 bases not matched to a gene. Germline lookup yields CDR1 MNHEY and CDR2 SMNVEV (reference sequence). The CDR3 loop is CASSRLPGQGLNTEAFF. The CDR3 nucleotides read TGTGCCAGCAGCCGACTCCCGGGACAGGGACTGAACACTGAAGCTTTCTTT.